The T cell receptor (beta chain) described here comes from a study of T-cell reconstitution after alpha-beta-depleted transplantation in children (TCRdb year 2016). As for the study more broadly: T-cell immune reconstitution after TCRalphabeta/CD19-depleted allogeneic hematopoietic cell transplantation in children was quantitatively tracked in the study by means of TCR repertoire profiling.

The library was produced with PCR. Instrument on record: Illumina HiSeq 2500. TCR libraries were prepared with molecular barcoding, using unique molecular identifiers to normalize TCRbeta repertoire quantification. Through fastp at Q25 and MiXCR, TCRdb rebuilt clones from the public reads, retaining in-frame beta chains. Entries are consolidated by CDR3 protein sequence, retaining the most common genes and DNA. The sample records about 420,000 distinct CDR3 sequences, 16% of which are singletons. Less than 30% of the sample lies in the top ten. This clonotype showed up just a few times. The specificity of this receptor is unknown. No base qualities exist here, and no much larger clone lies one base off it. The research as a whole found: In some patients, the high TCRbeta diversity seen at day 60 was put down to recipient T cells and intrathymic progenitors that had survived conditioning. Over subsequent months, a decline in hyperexpanded clone frequencies was noted, and after one year, T-cell counts and TCRbeta diversity were mostly ascribed to newly produced T cells. Apparently early alphabetaT-cell count recovery about two months after transplant reportedly relied on only several hundred rapidly expanded clones derived from non-depleted graft cells.

The sample's treatment or condition label is to be understood as: allogeneic hematopoietic cell transplantation with graft depleted of TCRalphabeta T cells and CD19 B cells. TCRalphabeta/CD19-depleted allogeneic hematopoietic cell grafts were given to the transplant recipients, all of whom were children. The CDR3 starts with the cysteine, ends with the phenylalanine, and has 13 residues. Of all the DNA, just the CDR3 is kept, 39 bases in frame from base 1. For CDR1 and CDR2, the germline V gene (reference sequence) lists LNHDA and SQIVND. Relative to germline, V is 6 bases shorter and J is 5 bases shorter, with 13 bases between their ends.

Sequenced here: PBMCs, mostly from graft donor cells, sampled 360 days after TCRalphabeta/CD19-depleted stem cell transplant. This TCR was sampled from a boy in the first two years of life who had a stem cell transplant for Wiskott-Aldrich syndrome, so the T cells may come from the graft donor. The V and J genes are TRBV19 and TRBJ1-1, with an unclear D gene assignment. The DNA reads as follows: TGTGCCAGTAGCCGCACCCTGGGAACTGAAGCTTTCTTT. This gives the protein CASSRTLGTEAFF.